The clone carrying this TCR beta chain was seen at least ten times. The sample is drawn from a study of cytomegalovirus exposure and HLA in healthy donors. Researchers ran the PCR with 60 Vbeta and 13 Jbeta primers. The method was immunoSEQ multiplex PCR; TCRdb's version includes in-frame clones alone and lacks a portion of them. This table holds roughly 120,000 clones, roughly 15% found once. This clonotype was sampled from a young woman in good health and CMV-seronegative. Sequencing was done on a sample of PBMCs.

Here the CDR3 reads CACSGAANYGYTF. CDR3 bases: TGTGCCTGCTCTGGGGCGGCTAACTATGGCTACACCTTC. The V gene is TRBV30, the J gene TRBJ1-2, with D possibly TRBD1 on 5 matching bases. The ends were cut back, 6 bases at V and 0 bases at J, with 11 bases in the middle. This CDR3 spans 13 amino acids. Germline V gene lookup returns CDR1 GTSNPN and CDR2 SVGIG (reference sequence).